These 2 T cell receptor beta chains came from one sample sequenced in a study of T cells in lung cancer brain metastases. Repertoires were generated with immunoSEQ multiplex PCR, while TCRdb's copy carries only in-frame clones and drops some. Among over a thousand clones listed, about 86% were seen once. The source material was tumor tissue from a brain metastasis. Receptors originate from a woman aged 45-65 years with non-small cell lung cancer that had spread to the brain.

The rearrangement links TRBV28 to TRBJ2-5; 8 bases map to TRBD2. Trimming took 5 bases from V and 2 from J; bases not matched to a gene: 7. Germline V lookup: CDR1 MDHEN, CDR2 SYDVKM. The CDR3 consists of 15 residues. CDR3 residues: CASSPGLGWQETQYF. The CDR3 coding sequence is TGTGCCAGCAGTCCGGGACTAGGGTGGCAAGAGACCCAGTACTTC. Drawing the rest from reference TRBV28 and TRBJ2-5, the complete variable domain is DVKVTQSSRYLVKRTGEKVFLECVQDMDHENMFWYRQDPGLGLRLIYFSYDVKMKEKGDIPEGYSVSREKKERFSLILESASTNQTSMYLCASSPGLGWQETQYFGPGTRLLVL.

This chain joins TRBV2 and TRBJ2-7; D ambiguous. The CDR3 covers 12 residues. In germline, CDR1 is SNHLY, CDR2 FYNNEI. Trimming removed 5 bases at V and 1 base at J, with 6 bases between. In DNA, the CDR3 is TGTGCCAGCAGTCTCAGGTCCTACGAGCAGTACTTC. Translated, it gives CASSLRSYEQYF.